The 2 T cell receptor beta chains reported below all come from one sample, sequenced in a study of OX40 agonist ivuxolimab in advanced cancers. The library was produced with the immunoSEQ multiplex PCR assay. Held by TCRdb, this immuneACCESS table contains in-frame sequences only and omits some clones. Under half of the omission traces to an unresolved V gene where checked; the cause of the rest is unknown. Here the sample has about 72,000 clones; roughly nine tenths occur a single time. In total, the top ten clones hold about an eighth of the sample. The sample in question was CD4+ or CD8+ T cells sorted from blood, obtained in a trial of the OX40 agonist ivuxolimab. These receptors came from an adult with an advanced solid tumor such as melanoma, head and neck, liver or kidney cancer.

This chain links TRBV7-6 with TRBJ2-7; 8 bases fit TRBD1. This CDR3 is 15 amino acids long. J lost 0 bases, V lost 4 bases, and 5 bases had no gene match. Per germline, CDR1 SGHVS and CDR2 FNYEAQ. In DNA, the CDR3 is TGTGCCAGCAGCTCTAGAGGACAGGGCTCCTACGAGCAGTACTTC. Translating it yields CASSSRGQGSYEQYF. Variable domain in full (rest from reference TRBV7-6 and TRBJ2-7): GAGVSQSPRYKVTKRGQDVALRCDPISGHVSLYWYRQALGQGPEFLTYFNYEAQQDKSGLPNDRFSAERPEGSISTLTIQRTEQRDSAMYRCASSSRGQGSYEQYFGPGTRLTVT.

The genes are TRBV19 and TRBJ2-6; 9 nucleotides agree with TRBD1. Germline V gene lookup returns CDR1 LNHDA and CDR2 SQIVND (reference sequence). This CDR3 has 16 residues. The junction had 9 bases not matched to a gene; V was cut back by 10 bases and J by 2 bases. The CDR3 sequence: CATLGQGKAGANVLTF. The CDR3 DNA reads as TGTGCCACCCTGGGACAGGGCAAAGCTGGGGCCAACGTCCTGACTTTC.